The T cell receptor (beta chain) under discussion was sequenced for a study of naive and memory T cell subsets (dated by TCRdb to 2016 to 2017). Concerning the study at large: An open-source, UMI-based TCR alpha and beta sequencing pipeline was applied to sorted naive and memory peripheral blood T cell subsets. RNA was DNase-treated and reverse transcribed with TCR constant-region primers, mostly using SuperScript III. The functional CMV T cell responses agreed completely with IgG serology results.

The library came from UMI-ligation and nested PCR. The beta constant-region primer was an equimolar mix of two oligonucleotides covering both TRBC1 and TRBC2. Four rounds of PCR were used to amplify ligated cDNA, with nested alpha and beta constant-region primers being used together with the SP2 primer. A single-stranded oligonucleotide carrying the SP2 primer and a 12-nucleotide UMI was ligated to the 3' end of the cDNA by T4 RNA ligase 1. The ligation reaction was kept at 16 degrees C for roughly 18-24 hours. To avoid over-amplification, PCR2 was usually performed as a SYBR Green qPCR and halted once a predetermined threshold was reached. All purifications after the first were performed with Agencourt AMPure XP magnetic beads. Libraries were quantified by Qubit and checked on a TapeStation, with a main peak expected near 650 bp. The pooled libraries were sequenced on an Illumina MiSeq using v2 2x251 paired-end kits, which usually yielded roughly 0.95-2.2 million reads per sample. Libraries were pooled at around 3.8 nM per sample, and roughly 4.5-7.5% PhiX was added to improve cluster recognition. On the authors' methods: V and J genes were assigned to Demultiplexor-processed FASTQ reads by Decombinator through tag matching, with a single base-pair mismatch being allowed. Collapsinator relied on UMIs to fix sequencing errors as well as frequency errors caused by PCR heterogeneity. CDR3Translator translated TCRs and extracted CDR3s from the conserved cysteine to the FGXG phenylalanine, flagging non-productive sequences. Gini, Shannon entropy and inverse Simpson indices were calculated on repertoires that had been subsampled to equal numbers of UMI-defined TCRs. Clonotype abundance distributions were fitted to a power law by maximum likelihood within the linear range. For one naive CD8 sample, the pipeline and MIGEC produced similar UMI counts, unique TCR numbers and clonal distributions. One analysis removed from the naive repertoire any naive TCRs that were also found in any memory subset from the same donor. Repertoires were searched for several thousand CMV-associated CDR3 sequences compiled from VDJdb and a published dataset. TCRdb ran its own pipeline on the public reads, namely fastp trimming at Q25 and MiXCR clone calling, and kept in-frame beta chains. One record per CDR3 amino acid sequence lists the most common genes and DNA. The V and J calls and clone size come from TCRdb's table, not from the authors' own analysis. For this sample there are more than 120,000 distinct CDR3 sequences; roughly a fifth appear just once. The ten largest clones represent more than 0.6% of the sample.

V is shortened by 3 bases, J by 4 bases, and the region joining them spans 13 bases. Taken from the germline V gene, the CDR1 and CDR2 loops are ENHRY and SYGVKD. The CDR3 holds 15 amino acids from the cysteine to the phenylalanine. The entry retains the CDR3 DNA only, 45 bases that are in frame from base 1. This clonotype has more than one count but fewer than ten. Its antigen has not been determined. No qualities accompany the bases; no much larger clone lies one base away. General conclusions and limits of the study: After error correction, over 85% of naive TCR sequences appeared only once, giving much steeper abundance distributions than memory subsets. The repertoire findings for the naive and memory subsets could not be validated against a ground truth, as none was available. Single alpha or beta chain sequences, rather than paired alpha/beta receptors, were used to define clonotypes. In both CD4 and CD8 cells, going from naive through CM, EM and EMRA, the Gini index went up while Shannon and inverse Simpson diversity went down. TCR abundance followed a power law with an exponent that was different for naive and memory subsets but consistent across the three individuals. A few larger clonotypes were found in naive repertoires, especially CD8, and these larger clonotypes were possibly memory cells re-expressing CD45RA. RNA-based TCR counts may be affected by expression changes linked to T cell activation and differentiation.

TCR alpha and beta chain libraries were amplified separately from the second PCR step onward. Donor CMV status was determined by IFNgamma production from CD4+ T cells after overnight stimulation of fresh PBMCs with CMV viral lysate. CD4 T cells were positively selected with Miltenyi beads, followed by positive selection of CD8 T cells from the CD4-negative fraction. Cells were stained for CD3, CD4, CD8, CD45RA, CD27 and a live/dead dye and were sorted on a BD Aria II into four subsets based on CD45RA and CD27. Three healthy volunteers provided blood, and the blood of each volunteer was split into CD4 and CD8 T cells and then into four differentiation subsets. About 110 ml of peripheral blood was drawn per donor, and PBMC were isolated by Ficoll-Paque PLUS density-gradient centrifugation. Sorted cells were lysed in RLT buffer, after which RNA was extracted using a Qiagen RNeasy kit and stored at -80 degrees C.

Input material: naive CD8+ T cells from blood. Taken with the paper, the label for cell subset or site translates to: naive T cells, CD45RA high CD27+. The V gene is TRBV10-3 and the J gene is TRBJ2-1; TRBD2 is perhaps the D gene, given 5 matching bases. This receptor was obtained from a human donor in good health. The DNA sequence follows: TGTGCCATCAGTGAAGAGCGGACCGAATACAATGAGCAGTTCTTC. Its translation reads: CAISEERTEYNEQFF.